This T cell receptor beta chain was captured by sequencing in a study of CD8 T cells in ankylosing spondylitis. Findings and caveats of the study: Researchers report that disease-linked clones proved CD8+ and relatively rare in peripheral blood.

Library preparation for TCR beta used quantitative 5'-RACE with molecular barcodes. Via MiXCR, TCRdb re-called the 5' RACE reads, giving one row per CDR3 protein. The table shows 130,000 or so distinct CDR3 sequences, with about 7% occurring only once. This clonotype was recorded at least ten times. Its target is not known. The CDR3 covers 15 residues. Germline lookup yields CDR1 SGHTA and CDR2 FQGNSA. J was trimmed by 7 bases and V by 0 bases; bases with no gene match: 6. The sample taken for sequencing was blood, either unsorted or a sorted T cell fraction (not recorded which). The receptor comes from a male donor with ankylosing spondylitis or in good health (not recorded which). V is TRBV7-2 and J is TRBJ2-3, with TRBD2 identical over 8 bases. The CDR3 region has the DNA TGTGCCAGCAGCTTAGCACGAGCGGGAGACTATACGCAGTATTTT. Translating gives CASSLARAGDYTQYF.